The 7 T cell receptor beta chains below were found in one sample sequenced in a study of early T cells in non-severe SARS-CoV-2 infection. One entry per CDR3 protein results from TCRdb running MiXCR on the 5' RACE reads. The table includes 50,000 to 60,000 distinct CDR3 sequences, approximately 9.7% detected once. The sequenced material came from whole blood. The source of these receptors is an adult who was a healthcare worker with PCR-confirmed SARS-CoV-2 infection or an uninfected control (not recorded which).

In this sample, this clonotype turned up a few times. The chain couples TRBV12-3 or TRBV12-4 to TRBJ1-3, with unresolved D. CDR3 size: 15 residues. Between the trimmed V and J ends, which lost 3 bases and 0 bases, there was a span of 9 bases. The CDR3 loop is CASSFPASSGNTIYF. In DNA, the CDR3 is TGTGCCAGCAGTTTCCCTGCTAGCTCTGGAAACACCATATATTTT.

This chain joins TRBV6-4 and TRBJ2-1, with 7 bases matching TRBD1. The V segment lost 6 bases and the J segment 2 bases; nucleotides outside the gene matches: 10. CDR3 length: 16 amino acids. In germline, CDR1 is MRHNA, CDR2 SNTAGT. This CDR3 reads CASSAYPGQPYNEQFF. The DNA of the CDR3 is TGTGCCAGCAGCGCCTATCCGGGACAGCCCTACAATGAGCAGTTCTTC.

The V call is TRBV5-1, the J call TRBJ1-2; a weak D match, TRBD1 (6 bases). Germline V gives CDR1 SGHRS, CDR2 YFSETQ. V lost 4 bases and J lost 4, with 17 bases in between. This CDR3 spans 15 amino acids. In DNA form, the CDR3 reads TGCGCCAGCAGCCTGGGGGCCGGGATCCCCTATGGCTACACCTTC. It specifies CASSLGAGIPYGYTF.

This clonotype occurred a few times. The junction shows a germline mismatch at one end, possibly a read error. The chain couples TRBV6-2 or TRBV6-3 to TRBJ2-1; D tentatively reads TRBD1 or TRBD2 (6 bases each). The CDR3 spans 16 residues. CDR1 and CDR2 (germline): MNHEY, SVGEGT. CDR3 amino acids: CVSSDRSSAWEDEQFF. The CDR3 DNA reads as TGTGTCAGCAGCGACAGGTCCAGCGCCTGGGAGGATGAGCAGTTCTTC.

The CDR3 spells CASSLRPRGQNSGNTIYF. CDR3 nucleotide sequence: TGTGCCAGCAGCTTACGCCCCCGAGGGCAGAACTCTGGAAACACCATATATTTT. The chain combines TRBV7-9 with TRBJ1-3, with no clear D. This CDR3 has 18 amino acids. Germline assignment: CDR1 SEHNR and CDR2 FQNEAQ (reference sequence). V shed 2 bases and J shed 0 bases, with 17 bases lying between them.

This clonotype appeared a few times. The chain combines TRBV7-2 with TRBJ1-4, with a weak D call TRBD1 (5 bases). The V and J ends lost 1 base and 7 bases respectively, with 13 bases between them. The germline CDR1 and CDR2 sequences are SGHTA and FQGNSA. The CDR3 has 15 amino acids. CDR3 DNA sequence: TGTGCCAGCAGCTTAGGAGGGGCAGGAGGTGAAAAACTGTTTTTT. This sequence encodes CASSLGGAGGEKLFF.

This clonotype was counted between two and nine times. This chain joins TRBV5-1 and TRBJ2-1; D uncertain. Per germline, CDR1 SGHRS and CDR2 YFSETQ. The CDR3 consists of 13 residues. Trimming stripped 5 bases from V and 0 bases from J, with 6 bases between. CDR3 nucleotide sequence: TGCGCCAGCAGATGGGACTCCTACAATGAGCAGTTCTTC. Its protein is CASRWDSYNEQFF. Combining the CDR3 with reference TRBV5-1 and TRBJ2-1 gives the whole variable domain KAGVTQTPRYLIKTRGQQVTLSCSPISGHRSVSWYQQTPGQGLQFLFEYFSETQRNKGNFPGRFSGRQFSNSRSEMNVSTLELGDSALYLCASRWDSYNEQFFGPGTRLTVL.